The T cell receptor (beta chain) under discussion was sequenced for a study of cytomegalovirus exposure and HLA in healthy donors. Notes on the study in general: Highly shared sequence variants in one cluster were likely a sequencing artifact.

Germline V CDR1 and CDR2: SNHLY, FYNNEI. V gave up 2 bases and J gave up 0 bases, with 11 bases separating them. The CDR3 covers 16 residues. PCR used 60 Vbeta primers and 13 Jbeta primers. TCRdb's table, derived via immunoSEQ multiplex PCR, lists solely in-frame clones and lacks some. The table has around 40,000 clones, 60% to 70% seen once. This clone showed up just once. Its antigen is unknown. The V and J genes are TRBV2 and TRBJ1-5; the D is unclear. Input material: PBMCs. The receptor's source is a man aged 40-55 years in good health and CMV-seronegative. CDR3: CASSERGGSSNQPQHF. The CDR3 nucleotides read TGTGCCAGCAGTGAACGGGGAGGGAGTAGCAATCAGCCCCAGCATTTT.